Each of the 5 T cell receptor beta chains below was sequenced from the same sample in a study of T cell clones after liver transplantation. Only in-frame clones appear in the TCRdb table, and some are missing; sequencing was by immunoSEQ multiplex PCR. The sample consists of roughly 55,000 clones, approximately 71% of them appearing once. The input for sequencing was CD4+ T cells from blood, taken approximately 54 months after liver transplant. The receptor set was obtained from a human patient who received a liver transplant. Certain T cells may be donor cells from the graft.

This chain joins TRBV21-1 and TRBJ2-7; the table names TRBD1, a call not compared with the DNA. TRBV21-1 is an annotated pseudogene. CDR3 length equals 17 residues. CDR3 nucleotide sequence: TGTGCCAGCAGCAAATCGAGGAACAGGGGGGAATCCTACGAGCAGTACTTC. Translation: CASSKSRNRGESYEQYF.

The V call is TRBV4-1, the J call TRBJ1-2, with 8 bases that match TRBD1. The CDR3 is 15 residues long. Germline V gene sequence: CDR1 MGHRA, CDR2 YSYEKL. With V trimmed by 0 bases and J by 4 bases, 4 bases remained unmatched. CDR3 sequence reads: CASSQDAGGFYGYTF. CDR3 DNA: TGCGCCAGCAGCCAAGATGCAGGGGGCTTCTATGGCTACACCTTC.

This chain connects TRBV6-6 to TRBJ1-3; 7 positions agree with TRBD1. This CDR3 comprises 14 residues. Germline V CDR1 and CDR2: MNHNY, SVGAGI (reference sequence). The V gene end was trimmed by 5 bases and the J gene end by 2 bases; junction bases not matched to a gene: 3. This CDR3 is CASSQTGPGNTIYF. DNA for the CDR3: TGTGCCAGCAGTCAGACAGGGCCTGGAAACACCATATATTTT.

Only a few counts were recorded for this clone. V and J are TRBV6-1 and TRBJ2-1; D is possibly TRBD2 (5 bases). The V end was cut by 4 bases, the J end by 6 bases, with 19 bases between. Germline values: CDR1 MNHNS, CDR2 SASEGT. This CDR3 region has 16 residues. CDR3 region: CASSAEGTARGNEQFF. For the CDR3, the DNA is TGTGCCAGCAGTGCAGAGGGAACAGCCCGGGGCAATGAGCAGTTCTTC.

The chain joins TRBV11-2 to TRBJ2-5, with no clear D. This CDR3 comprises 14 residues. Germline lookup yields CDR1 SGHAT and CDR2 FQNNGV. The germline V and J ends were trimmed by 1 base and 2 bases, with 8 bases remaining between them. The CDR3 DNA sequence: TGTGCCAGCAGCTTAGGGGGTGCTCAAGAGACCCAGTACTTC. It encodes CASSLGGAQETQYF.